Listed below are T cell receptor beta chains from one sample, sequenced in a study of blood T cell repertoires in COVID-19. This table comes from immunoSEQ multiplex PCR, and its TCRdb copy is limited to in-frame clones, with some not included. There are some 66,000 clones in the sample; 65% to 90% occur only once, and 5% to 8% lies in the top ten. Sequencing was carried out using peripheral blood. The origin of the receptors is a man in his fifties or sixties with acute or convalescent COVID-19. CDR3s include the opening cysteine and the closing phenylalanine or tryptophan. The order of the fields is V gene, clone size, D gene, J gene, CDR3 protein, CDR3 DNA. A D gene is named only where the DNA matches it firmly. Clone size is stated in some rows and not others, as once, few, many or a class when expanded.

>TRBV18|-|-|TRBJ1-1
CASSAAGSNTEAFF
TGTGCCAGCTCAGCGGCAGGGTCGAACACTGAAGCTTTCTTT
>TRBV12-3/TRBV12-4|-|-|TRBJ2-1
CASSPTENEQFF
TGTGCCAGCAGCCCTACGGAGAATGAGCAGTTCTTC
>TRBV4-1|-|-|TRBJ1-5
CASSHTGFAQPQHF
TGCGCCAGCAGCCACACAGGGTTCGCTCAGCCCCAGCATTTT
>TRBV19|-|-|TRBJ1-2
CASSNSGRYGYTF
TGTGCCAGTAGTAACAGTGGGCGATATGGCTACACCTTC
>TRBV9|-|-|TRBJ2-5
CASSIASETQYF
TGTGCCAGCAGTATAGCCTCGGAGACCCAGTACTTC
>TRBV7-2|-|TRBD1|TRBJ1-2
CASSRTQGNYGYTF
TGTGCCAGCAGCCGGACACAGGGGAACTATGGCTACACCTTC
>TRBV9|-|TRBD1|TRBJ1-4
CASSVSQGREKLFF
TGTGCCAGCAGCGTATCACAGGGGCGTGAAAAACTGTTTTTT
>TRBV27|-|-|TRBJ1-2
CASSLSRGVYGYTF
TGTGCCAGCAGTTTATCTCGGGGAGTCTATGGCTACACCTTC
>TRBV2|-|-|TRBJ1-6
CASIWTVNSPLHF
TGTGCCAGCATCTGGACAGTTAATTCACCCCTCCACTTT
>TRBV15|-|-|TRBJ1-5
CATSRDRGYPQHF
TGTGCCACCAGCAGAGATAGGGGGTATCCCCAGCATTTT
>TRBV20-1|once|TRBD1|TRBJ1-2
CSAIGTVGYTF
TGCAGTGCTATCGGGACAGTTGGCTACACCTTC
>TRBV9|-|-|TRBJ2-5
CASSLGGLQETQYF
TGTGCCAGCAGCCTTGGGGGCCTCCAAGAGACCCAGTACTTC
>TRBV24-1|-|-|TRBJ2-2
CATSEPRTGGGTGELFF
TGTGCCACCAGTGAACCTAGGACAGGCGGAGGGACCGGGGAGCTGTTTTTT
>TRBV4-2|-|TRBD2|TRBJ2-1
CASSRQRGVGYNEQFF
TGTGCCAGCAGCCGGCAGCGGGGGGTAGGCTACAATGAGCAGTTCTTC
>TRBV13|-|-|TRBJ1-1
CASSREEGTEAFF
TGTGCCAGCAGCCGAGAGGAGGGCACTGAAGCTTTCTTT
>TRBV7-9|-|TRBD1|TRBJ1-2
CASSASATGGSGGYTF
TGTGCCAGCAGCGCCTCGGCGACAGGGGGCTCGGGCGGCTACACCTTC
>TRBV19|few|TRBD1|TRBJ1-5
CASSIGGTDNQPQHF
TGTGCCAGTAGTATAGGAGGGACAGATAATCAGCCCCAGCATTTT
>TRBV7-8|once|-|TRBJ1-1
CASSPFNTIFAEAFF
TGTGCCAGCAGCCCCTTCAACACGATATTCGCTGAAGCTTTCTTT
>TRBV11-3|-|-|TRBJ2-1
CASSLAQGNNEQFF
TGTGCCAGCAGCTTAGCCCAGGGAAACAATGAGCAGTTCTTC
>TRBV3-1/TRBV3-2|once|-|TRBJ2-1
CASSQDGGHYNEQFF
TGTGCCAGCAGCCAAGACGGGGGGCACTACAATGAGCAGTTCTTC
>TRBV9|once|TRBD2|TRBJ2-2
CASSHTPGLAGGTGELFF
TGTGCCAGCAGCCACACTCCCGGACTAGCGGGGGGGACCGGGGAGCTGTTTTTT
>TRBV30|-|TRBD1|TRBJ1-1
CAWSGRQGTEAFF
TGTGCCTGGAGTGGGAGACAGGGAACTGAAGCTTTCTTT
>TRBV2|-|-|TRBJ1-1
CASSEQGLNTEAFF
TGTGCCAGCAGTGAACAGGGGTTGAACACTGAAGCTTTCTTT
>TRBV5-1|few|-|TRBJ1-4
CASSLQGGGEKLFF
TGCGCCAGCAGCTTACAGGGAGGGGGTGAAAAACTGTTTTTT
>TRBV5-1|-|-|TRBJ2-3
CASSLAAVTDTQYF
TGCGCCAGCAGCTTAGCAGCGGTTACAGATACGCAGTATTTT
>TRBV11-3|-|TRBD1|TRBJ1-1
CASSLGSLAGGTEAFF
TGTGCCAGCAGCTTAGGTTCTCTCGCAGGGGGCACTGAAGCTTTCTTT
>TRBV5-6|-|TRBD2|TRBJ2-6
CASSLFGLAGSSGANVLTF
TGTGCCAGCAGCTTATTCGGGCTAGCGGGGTCATCTGGGGCCAACGTCCTGACTTTC
>TRBV6-5|once|-|TRBJ2-4
CASSYNLPGAKNIQYF
TGTGCCAGCAGTTACAACCTTCCGGGGGCCAAAAACATTCAGTACTTC
>TRBV4-1|-|-|TRBJ2-7
CASSQMVMAQAQYF
TGCGCCAGCAGCCAAATGGTTATGGCCCAGGCCCAGTACTTC
>TRBV4-3|-|-|TRBJ2-1
CASSQDGTWRGNEQFF
TGCGCCAGCAGCCAAGATGGCACTTGGAGAGGCAATGAGCAGTTCTTC
>TRBV6-1|-|-|TRBJ2-6
CASSGSNSLMNFGANVLTF
TGTGCCAGCAGTGGTAGTAACAGCCTCATGAATTTTGGGGCCAACGTCCTGACTTTC
>TRBV7-9|-|-|TRBJ1-2
CASSLLGAYGYTF
TGTGCCAGCAGCTTACTGGGGGCTTATGGCTACACCTTC
>TRBV3-1/TRBV3-2|-|-|TRBJ1-5
CASSQDGGAGNQPQHF
TGTGCCAGCAGCCAAGATGGAGGCGCGGGCAATCAGCCCCAGCATTTT
>TRBV30|once|-|TRBJ1-4
CAWSARLVATNEKLFF
TGTGCCTGGAGTGCCAGGCTGGTTGCAACTAATGAAAAACTGTTTTTT
>TRBV29-1|-|-|TRBJ1-2
CSVWNGEFTF
TGCAGCGTCTGGAACGGGGAGTTCACCTTC
>TRBV19|-|-|TRBJ1-1
CASSIRTDTEAFF
TGTGCCAGTAGTATAAGGACGGACACAGAAGCTTTCTTT
>TRBV5-6|-|TRBD2|TRBJ2-2
CASSPGGTTGELFF
TGTGCCAGCAGCCCGGGGGGTACCACCGGGGAGCTGTTTTTT
>TRBV2|-|TRBD1|TRBJ1-5
CASGQESNQPQHF
TGTGCCAGCGGACAGGAGAGCAATCAGCCCCAGCATTTT
>TRBV4-1|-|TRBD1|TRBJ1-3
CASSQDMDRFSGNTIYF
TGCGCCAGCAGCCAAGATATGGACAGGTTCTCTGGAAACACCATATATTTT
>TRBV10-3|-|-|TRBJ2-1
CATTGTNYNEQFF
TGTGCCACAACCGGGACAAATTACAATGAGCAGTTCTTC
>TRBV7-8|many|-|TRBJ2-7
CASSLSWTTTYEQYF
TGTGCCAGCAGCTTATCGTGGACAACTACCTACGAGCAGTACTTC
>TRBV5-4|-|-|TRBJ1-6
CASSSDTIYSPLHF
TGTGCCAGCAGCTCGGACACTATTTATTCACCCCTCCACTTT
>TRBV4-2|-|-|TRBJ1-6
CASSQANQVLSPLHF
TGTGCCAGCAGCCAGGCGAATCAGGTGCTTTCACCCCTCCACTTT
>TRBV7-8|-|TRBD1|TRBJ1-1
CASSLTGTGNRGAFF
TGTGCCAGCAGCTTAACCGGGACAGGAAACCGGGGAGCTTTCTTT
>TRBV3-1/TRBV3-2|-|-|TRBJ2-5
CASSLVGSETQYF
TGTGCCAGCAGCCTGGTTGGGAGCGAGACCCAGTACTTC
>TRBV13|medium-sized|-|TRBJ1-4
CASSLVQDNEKLFF
TGTGCCAGCAGCTTAGTACAGGATAATGAAAAACTGTTTTTT
>TRBV19|-|-|TRBJ1-1
CASSILEGPLAEAFF
TGTGCCAGTAGTATATTAGAAGGGCCCCTAGCCGAAGCTTTCTTT
>TRBV7-2|-|-|TRBJ1-2
CASSLRTPSGSNYGYTF
TGTGCCAGCAGCTTAAGGACACCATCCGGCTCTAACTATGGCTACACCTTC
>TRBV25-1|-|TRBD1|TRBJ2-7
CASSRQGGNEQYF
TGTGCCAGCAGTCGACAGGGGGGGAACGAGCAGTACTTC
>TRBV6-5|-|TRBD1|TRBJ2-3
CASTNRDRQYF
TGTGCCAGCACGAACCGGGACAGGCAGTATTTT
>TRBV5-4|-|TRBD1|TRBJ2-6
CASSLGQGASGANVLTF
TGTGCCAGCAGCTTGGGGCAGGGGGCCTCTGGGGCCAACGTCCTGACTTTC
>TRBV2|-|-|TRBJ2-3
CASSEGQGARTDTQYF
TGTGCCAGCAGTGAGGGCCAGGGCGCCCGCACAGATACGCAGTATTTT
>TRBV5-6|-|-|TRBJ1-5
CASSRGGSSNQPQHF
TGTGCCAGCAGCAGGGGGGGCAGTAGCAATCAGCCCCAGCATTTT
>TRBV6-5|-|TRBD2|TRBJ2-5
CASSYSGGTRQETQYF
TGTGCCAGCAGTTACTCGGGTGGGACTAGGCAAGAGACCCAGTACTTC
>TRBV5-5|few|-|TRBJ2-5
CASSPLYQETQYF
TGTGCCAGCAGCCCTCTGTACCAAGAGACCCAGTACTTC
>TRBV5-4|-|-|TRBJ1-2
CASSFNEGYGYTF
TGTGCCAGCAGCTTTAATGAGGGCTATGGCTACACCTTC
>TRBV15|-|-|TRBJ1-5
CATSRESRRTGTLYSNQPQHF
TGTGCCACCAGCAGAGAATCTCGGCGTACAGGGACGCTATATAGCAATCAGCCCCAGCATTTT
>TRBV2|-|TRBD2|TRBJ2-3
CASSGQIRLGGSSTDTQYF
TGTGCCAGCAGTGGGCAGATTCGGCTGGGGGGGTCTAGCACAGATACGCAGTATTTT
>TRBV29-1|once|-|TRBJ1-1
CSVETLDRTNTEAFF
TGCAGCGTTGAAACCCTAGACAGGACGAACACTGAAGCTTTCTTT